The entry that follows covers one T cell receptor beta chain sequence. The sample originates from a study of blood T cell repertoires in COVID-19. Between the trimmed V and J ends, which lost 1 base and 0 bases, there was a span of 16 bases. This CDR3 is 17 amino acids long. Germline V CDR1 and CDR2: SGHTA, FQGNSA. Sequencing was performed with immunoSEQ multiplex PCR; in TCRdb, only in-frame clones are kept and a portion is missing. The table records approximately 80,000 clones, about 92% of them present only once. Sample: peripheral blood. This TCR was sampled from a woman aged 45-65 years in a cohort sampled during active COVID-19. The V and J genes are TRBV7-2 and TRBJ2-7; tentative D call: TRBD1 (5 bases). CDR3 sequence: CASSLVAGLESSYEQYF. CDR3 nucleotide sequence: TGTGCCAGCAGCTTAGTGGCAGGGTTGGAGAGCTCCTACGAGCAGTACTTC. The complete variable domain, with remaining parts taken from reference TRBV7-2 and TRBJ2-7, reads GAGVSQSPSNKVTEKGKDVELRCDPISGHTALYWYRQSLGQGLEFLIYFQGNSAPDKSGLPSDRFSAERTGGSVSTLTIQRTQQEDSAVYLCASSLVAGLESSYEQYFGPGTRLTVT.